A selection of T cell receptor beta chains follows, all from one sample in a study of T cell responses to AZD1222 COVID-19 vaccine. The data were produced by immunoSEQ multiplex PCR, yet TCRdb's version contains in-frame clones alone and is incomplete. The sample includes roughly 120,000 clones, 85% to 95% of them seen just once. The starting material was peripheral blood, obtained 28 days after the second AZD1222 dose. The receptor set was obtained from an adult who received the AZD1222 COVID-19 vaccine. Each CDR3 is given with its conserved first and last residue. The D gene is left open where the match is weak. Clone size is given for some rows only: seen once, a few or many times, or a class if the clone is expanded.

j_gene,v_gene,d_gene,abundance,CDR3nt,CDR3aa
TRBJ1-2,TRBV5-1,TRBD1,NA,TGCGCCAGCAGCGCTGGACAGGGGGTAGATGGCTACACCTTC,CASSAGQGVDGYTF
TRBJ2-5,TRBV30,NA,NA,TGTGCCTGGAGTGTACGACAGGACTTTCCAAGGACCCAGTACTTC,CAWSVRQDFPRTQYF
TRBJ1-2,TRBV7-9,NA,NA,TGTGCCAGCAGCTTAGGGGAGGGATATGACTATGGCTACACCTTC,CASSLGEGYDYGYTF
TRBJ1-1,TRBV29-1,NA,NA,TGCAGCGTTGTGGGAAACACTGAAGCTTTCTTT,CSVVGNTEAFF
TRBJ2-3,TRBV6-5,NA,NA,TGTGCCAGCAGTTACGCGAGACAGAGCACAGATACGCAGTATTTT,CASSYARQSTDTQYF
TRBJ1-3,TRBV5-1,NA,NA,TGCGCCAGCAGCTTGGGCGGGGCGGCTGGAAACACCATATATTTT,CASSLGGAAGNTIYF
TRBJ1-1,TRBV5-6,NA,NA,TGTGCCAGCAGCTTGTCGGCAGGGGACACTGAAGCTTTCTTT,CASSLSAGDTEAFF
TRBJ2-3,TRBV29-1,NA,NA,TGCAGCGTTGAAGGGAAACCTGTCACAGATACGCAGTATTTT,CSVEGKPVTDTQYF
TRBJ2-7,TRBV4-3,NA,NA,TGCGCCAGCAGCCAAGAATACAGGGAGCCAACCTACGAGCAGTACTTC,CASSQEYREPTYEQYF
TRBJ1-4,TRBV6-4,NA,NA,TGTGCCAGCCGTACCATTTTAGGGAAACTGTTTTTT,CASRTILGKLFF
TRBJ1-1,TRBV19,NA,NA,TGTGCCAGTAGTGTATCCGGGGACGTCGGGGAAGCTTTCTTT,CASSVSGDVGEAFF
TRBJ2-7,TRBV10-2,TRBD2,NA,TGCGCCACAACCCCTTCGACTAGCGCGGCGACCTACGAGCAGTACTTC,CATTPSTSAATYEQYF
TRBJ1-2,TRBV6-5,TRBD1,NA,TGTGCCATCGAGTCCCGAGACAGGGCCTATGGCTACACCTTC,CAIESRDRAYGYTF
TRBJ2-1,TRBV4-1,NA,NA,TGCGCCAGCAGCCCCCCCAGGGCGAATGAGCAGTTCTTC,CASSPPRANEQFF
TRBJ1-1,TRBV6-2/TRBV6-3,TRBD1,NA,TGTGCCAGCAGTTACCGGGACAGGGGACTCACTGAAGCTTTCTTT,CASSYRDRGLTEAFF
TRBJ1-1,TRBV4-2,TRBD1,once,TGTGCCAGCAGCCAAGTATACAGGGGGCAGGAGACTGAAGCTTTCTTT,CASSQVYRGQETEAFF
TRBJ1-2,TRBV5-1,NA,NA,TGCGCCAGCAGCCTACGACAGTCCTATGGCTACACCTTC,CASSLRQSYGYTF
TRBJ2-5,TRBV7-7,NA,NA,TGTGCTAGCAGCTTAGGGGGGGGACAAGAGACCCAGTACTTC,CASSLGGGQETQYF
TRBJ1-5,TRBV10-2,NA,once,TGCGCCAGCAGCCTCACAGGGTTGGATCAGCCCCAGCATTTT,CASSLTGLDQPQHF
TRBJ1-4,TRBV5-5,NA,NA,TGTGCCAGCAGCTTGGGCAGGGAGTATGAAAAACTGTTTTTT,CASSLGREYEKLFF
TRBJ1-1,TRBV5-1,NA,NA,TGCGCCAGCAGCTGGACTGACATGAACACTGAAGCTTTCTTT,CASSWTDMNTEAFF
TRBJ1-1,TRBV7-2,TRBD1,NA,TGTGCCAGCAGCTTCCCGGGACAGGGGGCCCCGAACACTGAAGCTTTCTTT,CASSFPGQGAPNTEAFF
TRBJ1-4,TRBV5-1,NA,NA,TGCGCCAGCAGCCCCGGACAGAAGGGGGCTAATGAAAAACTGTTTTTT,CASSPGQKGANEKLFF
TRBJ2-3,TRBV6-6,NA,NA,TGTGCCAGCAGTTACTCGGAGGATACGCAGTATTTT,CASSYSEDTQYF
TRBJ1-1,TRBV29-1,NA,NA,TGCAGCGTTGGCGGCCGTATGAACACTGAAGCTTTCTTT,CSVGGRMNTEAFF
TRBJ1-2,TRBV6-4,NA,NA,TGTGCCAGCAGTGCCTCGGACCAGGACAGAAGCTATGGCTACACCTTC,CASSASDQDRSYGYTF
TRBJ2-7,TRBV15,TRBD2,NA,TGTGCCACCAGCAGGGGCGGGAGAGGATCAGCCCACGAGCAGTACTTC,CATSRGGRGSAHEQYF
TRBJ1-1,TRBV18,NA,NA,TGTGCCAGCTCACGGGAGGAGGGAAGCACTGAAGCTTTCTTT,CASSREEGSTEAFF
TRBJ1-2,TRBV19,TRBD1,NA,TGTGCCAGCCGGTGGAGGGGACAGGATTATGGCTACACCTTC,CASRWRGQDYGYTF
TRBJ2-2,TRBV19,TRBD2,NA,TGTGCCAGTAGTGCCTCCGGGACTAGCGGTTCCACCGGGGAGCTGTTTTTT,CASSASGTSGSTGELFF
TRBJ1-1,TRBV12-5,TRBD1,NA,TGTGCTAGTGGTTTGGCCCGGGACAGTGAGAACACTGAAGCTTTCTTT,CASGLARDSENTEAFF
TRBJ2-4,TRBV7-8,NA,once,TGTGCCAGCAGCTTGCGGCAGGGGAGTTACATTCAGTACTTC,CASSLRQGSYIQYF
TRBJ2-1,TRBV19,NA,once,TGTGCCAGTTCTTGGGCGGGTCTCTCCTACAATGAGCAGTTCTTC,CASSWAGLSYNEQFF
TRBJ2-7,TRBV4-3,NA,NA,TGCGCCAGCAGCCAAGATCGGGTTGAGCAGTACTTC,CASSQDRVEQYF
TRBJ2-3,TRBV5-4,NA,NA,TGTGCCAGCAGCTCCAATCCGGGCTCAGATACGCAGTATTTT,CASSSNPGSDTQYF
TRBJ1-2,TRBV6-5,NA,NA,TGTGCCAGCAGTTACACGCCTGCGGGCCAGGGAGATGGCTACACCTTC,CASSYTPAGQGDGYTF
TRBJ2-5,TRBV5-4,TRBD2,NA,TGTGCCAGCAGCCCTCGGGCTAGCGGGACCCAAGAGACCCAGTACTTC,CASSPRASGTQETQYF